Included here is one T cell receptor (beta chain) sequence, with context. What it recognizes is unknown. Sequencing used immunoSEQ multiplex PCR; TCRdb keeps in-frame clones, though not all of them. This table has some 11,000 clones, about 80% appearing once. Looked up from germline, CDR1 is SQVTM and CDR2 is ANQGSEA. The CDR3 runs to 12 residues. Trimming removed 7 bases from V and 5 bases from J, with 11 bases in between. The source of the sample is a study of T cell repertoires in ileal Crohn's disease. Looking at the study overall: All patients had surgery for stricturing (about 60%) or penetrating (around 40%) disease. Findings and limits, study-wide: Endoscopic recurrence occurred in every patient whose clonality exceeded 26.8%.

Sample: ileal tissue. This clonotype originated in an adult with Crohn's disease. The V gene is TRBV29-1, the J gene TRBJ2-2, with a possible D match to TRBD2 (5 bases). The CDR3 sequence: CSAREGTGELFF. The CDR3 DNA follows: TGCAGCGCCCGAGAGGGAACCGGGGAGCTGTTTTTT.